These 11 T cell receptor beta chains share one sample of origin, sequenced in a study of long-term antiretroviral therapy in people with HIV. Samples were assayed with immunoSEQ v3.0 at survey level. Profiled with immunoSEQ multiplex PCR; TCRdb holds only in-frame clones, not every one. This table holds under 15,000 clones, approximately 90% found once. The specimen was unsorted PBMCs, collected 2.1 years after starting antiretroviral therapy. These receptors originate from a woman between 35 and 50 years old with HIV.

The chain couples TRBV30 to TRBJ1-1; 7 bases map to TRBD1. CDR1 is GTSNPN and CDR2 is SVGIG in the germline V gene (reference sequence). Trimming cost V 3 bases and J 4 bases; bases outside gene matches: 8. The CDR3 extends over 14 amino acids. This CDR3 is CAWRANTGATEAFF. The CDR3 DNA follows: TGTGCCTGGAGGGCCAATACAGGGGCCACTGAAGCTTTCTTT. The full variable domain, in which reference TRBV30 and TRBJ1-1 provide the parts outside the CDR3, is SQTIHQWPATLVQPVGSPLSLECTVEGTSNPNLYWYRQAAGRGLQLLFYSVGIGQISSEVPQNLSASRPQDRQFILSSKKLLLSDSGFYLCAWRANTGATEAFFGQGTRLTVV.

The J gene is TRBJ2-4, the V gene TRBV29-1, with TRBD1 as a possible D gene (6 bases). CDR1 and CDR2 (germline): SQVTM, ANQGSEA. This CDR3 has 15 residues. V lost 6 bases, J lost 1 base, and 16 bases lay in between. This chain's CDR3 is CSVREQGPAKNIQYF. CDR3 DNA: TGCAGCGTGAGAGAACAGGGCCCGGCCAAAAACATTCAGTACTTC.

V gene TRBV7-9 combines with J gene TRBJ2-7; 11 bases map to TRBD2. Looked up from germline, CDR1 is SEHNR and CDR2 is FQNEAQ (reference sequence). V lost 2 bases, J lost 5 bases, and 5 bases stayed unmatched. This CDR3 spans 15 amino acids. CDR3 bases: TGTGCCAGCAGCTTATCACTAGCGGGGGAGGACGAGCAGTACTTC. It specifies CASSLSLAGEDEQYF.

Judged by abundance, this clone is medium-sized. This rearrangement joins TRBV5-1 to TRBJ1-1; D is unclear. CDR3 length: 14 amino acids. V was cut by 7 bases and J by 4 bases, with 17 bases left in between. CDR1 is SGHRS and CDR2 is YFSETQ in the germline V gene. This chain's CDR3 is CASFSDGGGTEAFF. The CDR3 region has the DNA TGCGCCAGCTTCTCCGACGGAGGCGGCACTGAAGCTTTCTTT.

CDR3 in amino acids: CASSFRGGYTF. Written as DNA, the CDR3 is TGTGCCAGCAGTTTTAGGGGTGGCTACACCTTC. V is TRBV6-5 and J is TRBJ1-2; a weak D match, TRBD1 (5 bases). Germline V lookup: CDR1 MNHEY, CDR2 SVGAGI. This CDR3 region has 11 residues. The ends were cut back, 4 bases at V and 7 bases at J, with 7 bases in the middle.

V is TRBV30 and J is TRBJ1-5; D uncertain. Trimming removed 4 bases from V and 0 bases from J, with 7 bases in between. Looked up from germline, CDR1 is GTSNPN and CDR2 is SVGIG (reference sequence). The CDR3 has 13 residues. The CDR3 sequence: CAWTSSSNQPQHF. The CDR3 DNA is TGTGCCTGGACCTCCAGTAGCAATCAGCCCCAGCATTTT.

V is TRBV9 and J is TRBJ1-5; D might be TRBD1 (5 bases). Germline CDR1 is SGDLS and CDR2 is YYNGEE. Trimming took 4 bases from V and 5 from J, leaving 10 bases between them. The CDR3 spans 13 residues. In nucleotides, the CDR3 is TGTGCCAGCAGCCCGGGGCCTTATCAGCCCCAGCATTTT. As protein: CASSPGPYQPQHF.

The V and J genes are TRBV9 and TRBJ2-1, with 15 bases that match TRBD2. J lost 13 bases, V lost 6 bases, and 17 bases had no gene match. Germline assignment: CDR1 SGDLS and CDR2 YYNGEE. CDR3 length: 17 residues. The chain's CDR3 is CASTPSGTSGGLGRQFF. CDR3 DNA sequence: TGTGCCAGCACCCCCTCAGGGACTAGCGGGGGGTTAGGACGACAGTTCTTC.

The chain joins TRBV11-2 to TRBJ1-2; 7 bases line up with TRBD1. The CDR3 runs to 13 residues. The V and J ends lost 5 bases and 2 bases, in that order; junction bases with no gene match: 2. In germline, CDR1 is SGHAT, CDR2 FQNNGV. The CDR3 sequence is CASSIQGNYGYTF. For the CDR3, the DNA is TGTGCCAGCAGCATACAGGGGAACTATGGCTACACCTTC.

The chain joins TRBV4-1 to TRBJ2-2; TRBD1 matches 8 bases. The CDR3 length is 15 residues. Germline V CDR1 and CDR2: MGHRA, YSYEKL. V lost 4 bases and J lost 6; bases outside the gene matches: 7. This chain's CDR3 is CASSPGDRRAGELFF. The CDR3 DNA reads TGCGCCAGCAGCCCTGGGGACAGGCGCGCCGGGGAGCTGTTTTTT.

The V and J genes are TRBV28 and TRBJ2-5; tentative D call: TRBD2 (6 bases). There are 14 residues in the CDR3. Germline V lookup: CDR1 MDHEN, CDR2 SYDVKM. The ends were cut back, 2 bases at V and 3 bases at J, with 10 bases in the middle. The CDR3 DNA sequence: TGTGCCAGCAGTTTAGGGGGGTCGGAAGAGACCCAGTACTTC. Its translation is CASSLGGSEETQYF.